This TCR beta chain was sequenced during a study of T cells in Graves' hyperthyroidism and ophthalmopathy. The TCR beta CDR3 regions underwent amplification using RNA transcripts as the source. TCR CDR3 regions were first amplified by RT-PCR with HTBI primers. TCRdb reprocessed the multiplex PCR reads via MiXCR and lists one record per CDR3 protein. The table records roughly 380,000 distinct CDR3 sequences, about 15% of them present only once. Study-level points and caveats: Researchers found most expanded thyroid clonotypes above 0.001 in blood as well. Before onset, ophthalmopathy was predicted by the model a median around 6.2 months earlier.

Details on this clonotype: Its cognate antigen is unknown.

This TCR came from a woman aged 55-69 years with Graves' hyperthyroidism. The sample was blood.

The CDR3 DNA reads as TGCAGTGCTAGAGATCCGGGGGGGGAGCATTTT. This codes for CSARDPGGEHF. This chain links TRBV20-1 with TRBJ1-5; D possibly corresponds to TRBD1 (5 bases). Trimming removed 0 bases at V and 14 bases at J, with 11 bases between. CDR3 length equals 11 residues. CDR1 DFQATT and CDR2 SNEGSKA come from the germline V gene (reference sequence).